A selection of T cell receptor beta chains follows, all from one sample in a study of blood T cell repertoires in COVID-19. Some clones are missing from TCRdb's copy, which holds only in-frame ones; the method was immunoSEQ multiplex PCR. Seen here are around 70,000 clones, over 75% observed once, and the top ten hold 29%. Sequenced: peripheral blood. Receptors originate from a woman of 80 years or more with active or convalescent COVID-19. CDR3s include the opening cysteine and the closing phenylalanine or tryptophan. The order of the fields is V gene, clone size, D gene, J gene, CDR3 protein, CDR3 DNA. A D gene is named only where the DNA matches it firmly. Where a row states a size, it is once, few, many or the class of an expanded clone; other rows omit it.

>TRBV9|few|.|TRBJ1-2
CASSPPVEGSNGYTF
TGTGCCAGCAGCCCCCCGGTGGAGGGGTCGAATGGCTACACCTTC
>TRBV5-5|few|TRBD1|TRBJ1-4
CASSLSGGREKLFF
TGTGCCAGCAGCTTATCAGGGGGCCGAGAAAAACTGTTTTTT
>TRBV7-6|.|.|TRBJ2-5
CASSGGRPGVETQYF
TGTGCCAGCAGCGGTGGACGCCCGGGGGTGGAGACCCAGTACTTC
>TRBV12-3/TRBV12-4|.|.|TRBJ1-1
CASSREMNTEAFF
TGTGCCAGCAGCAGGGAAATGAACACTGAAGCTTTCTTT
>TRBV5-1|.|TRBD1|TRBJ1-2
CASSDDDRVDYTF
TGCGCCAGCAGCGACGACGACAGGGTAGACTACACCTTC
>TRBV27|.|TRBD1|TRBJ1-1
CASRGQGDYTEAFF
TGTGCCAGTCGCGGACAGGGAGATTACACTGAAGCTTTCTTT
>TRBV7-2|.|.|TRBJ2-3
CASSLASSTDTQYF
TGTGCCAGCAGCTTAGCGTCTAGCACAGATACGCAGTATTTT
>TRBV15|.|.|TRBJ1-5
CATSRDPDQPQHF
TGTGCCACCAGCAGAGATCCCGATCAGCCCCAGCATTTT
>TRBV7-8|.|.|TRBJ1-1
CASSLVIRGSTTSTEAFF
TGTGCCAGCAGCTTAGTAATCAGGGGTAGCACGACGAGCACTGAAGCTTTCTTT
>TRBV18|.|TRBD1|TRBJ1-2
CASSAGTGINNYGYTF
TGTGCCAGCTCAGCAGGGACAGGGATAAATAACTATGGCTACACCTTC
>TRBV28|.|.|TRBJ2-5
CASRNSGDETQYF
TGTGCCAGTAGGAACAGTGGTGATGAGACCCAGTACTTC
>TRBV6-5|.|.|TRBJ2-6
CASSYNRQPSVLTF
TGTGCCAGCAGTTACAACAGACAGCCTTCCGTCCTGACTTTC
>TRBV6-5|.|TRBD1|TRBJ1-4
CASRRTGPEKLFF
TGTGCCAGCCGTCGGACAGGGCCTGAAAAACTGTTTTTT
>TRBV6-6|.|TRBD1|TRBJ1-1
CASSRQGAYRNTEAFF
TGTGCCAGCAGTCGACAGGGGGCATATCGAAACACTGAAGCTTTCTTT
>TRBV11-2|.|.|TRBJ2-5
CASSPFIEQETQYF
TGTGCCAGCAGCCCGTTTATAGAGCAAGAGACCCAGTACTTC
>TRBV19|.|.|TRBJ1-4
CASSARTVSVVFF
TGTGCCAGTAGTGCCCGGACAGTATCGGTGGTGTTTTTT
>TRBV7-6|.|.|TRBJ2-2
CASSFLGGITGELFF
TGTGCCAGCAGCTTTCTGGGGGGTATCACCGGGGAGCTGTTTTTT
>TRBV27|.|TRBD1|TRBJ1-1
CASSFGQGAVNTEAFF
TGTGCCAGCAGTTTCGGGCAGGGGGCCGTGAACACTGAAGCTTTCTTT
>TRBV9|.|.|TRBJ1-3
CASSVSDVSGNTIYF
TGTGCCAGCAGCGTGTCAGATGTCTCTGGAAACACCATATATTTT
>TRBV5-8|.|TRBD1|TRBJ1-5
CASSLEVAGGGQPQHF
TGTGCCAGCAGCTTGGAGGTGGCAGGGGGCGGCCAGCCCCAGCATTTT
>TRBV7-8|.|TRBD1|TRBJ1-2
CASSLGLVRGQTPYGYTF
TGTGCCAGCAGCTTAGGGCTCGTTCGGGGACAGACGCCTTATGGCTACACCTTC
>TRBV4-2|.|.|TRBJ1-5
CASSQVDRENQPQHF
TGTGCCAGCAGCCAAGTGGACAGAGAGAATCAGCCCCAGCATTTT